This T cell receptor (beta chain) was identified during a study of blood T cell repertoires in COVID-19. Turning to the study itself: Material from acute and convalescent COVID-19 was sourced from the United States, Italy and Spain. T cells, B-cell-depleted T cells, or PBMCs supplied cDNA or gDNA.

This clone has only one observation. Looked up from germline, CDR1 is SGHRS and CDR2 is YFSETQ. This CDR3 is 15 amino acids long. Trimming took 0 bases from V and 3 from J, leaving 13 bases between them. Under the authors' procedure: Amplified reference gene primers provided the basis for estimating nucleated cell counts. Sequencing was performed with immunoSEQ multiplex PCR; in TCRdb, only in-frame clones are kept and a portion is missing. The DNA gave D and trimming, while V, J and clone size come from that table. The table has roughly 240,000 clones, over 80% seen once. This clonotype was obtained from a man aged 55 to 70 who had recovered from COVID-19. The chain combines TRBV5-1 with TRBJ2-7, with D perhaps TRBD2 (5 bases). Sequenced: peripheral blood. The CDR3: CASSLDGLTLYEQYF. CDR3 in DNA: TGCGCCAGCAGCTTGGATGGACTGACCCTCTACGAGCAGTACTTC.